The present entry profiles one TCR beta chain with its context. This clonotype was observed a handful of times. No antigen is known for it. The sample holds no much larger clone one base away, and base qualities are not on file. These data come from a study of T-cell reconstitution after alpha-beta-depleted transplantation in children (dated by TCRdb to about 2016). Broadly, across the study: The study quantitatively tracked T-cell immune reconstitution after TCRalphabeta/CD19-depleted allogeneic hematopoietic cell transplantation in children using TCR repertoire profiling.

The paper's findings and limits, for the study overall: Apparently early alphabetaT-cell count recovery about two months after transplant reportedly relied on only several hundred rapidly expanded clones derived from non-depleted graft cells. Over subsequent months, a decline in hyperexpanded clone frequencies was noted, and after one year, T-cell counts and TCRbeta diversity were mostly ascribed to newly produced T cells. In some patients, high TCRbeta diversity at day 60 was attributed to recipient T cells and intrathymic progenitors that had survived conditioning.

The CDR3 holds 15 amino acids from the cysteine to the phenylalanine. Just CDR3 DNA is preserved here, 45 bases in frame from base 1. The germline V gene encodes CDR1 LNHNV and CDR2 YYDKDF (reference sequence). Trimming removed 0 bases from V and 2 bases from J, leaving 9 bases between the germline ends. The library relied on PCR. Sequencing instrument: Illumina HiSeq 2500. To normalize quantification of the TCRbeta repertoire, the TCR libraries were built with molecular barcoding that relied on unique molecular identifiers. TCRdb reprocessing: public reads trimmed at Q25 with fastp, clones called with MiXCR, in-frame beta chains kept. Rows with a matching CDR3 protein are joined into one entry that keeps the most common DNA and genes. Present in this sample are roughly 340,000 distinct CDR3 sequences, about 17% of which were seen just once. Approximately 44% of the sample goes to the ten largest clones.

The treatment or condition label of this sample denotes: allogeneic hematopoietic cell transplantation with graft depleted of TCRalphabeta T cells and CD19 B cells. Transplant recipients were children who received TCRalphabeta/CD19-depleted allogeneic hematopoietic cell grafts. This sequence uses TRBV15 and TRBJ2-3; a confident D gene designation cannot be given. The sequence came from a male patient between 2 and 10 years old who had a stem cell transplant for acute lymphoblastic leukemia, so the T cells may come from the graft donor. Here the sequenced sample was PBMCs, mostly from graft donor cells, taken 360 days after TCRalphabeta/CD19-depleted stem cell transplant. The CDR3 region reads CATSRDPTHTDTQYF. DNA sequence: TGTGCCACCAGCAGAGATCCCACACACACAGATACGCAGTATTTT.